The T cell receptor (beta chain) under discussion was sequenced for a study of T cells in Graves' hyperthyroidism and ophthalmopathy. The study, taken as a whole, reports: Most clonotypes expanded in the thyroid (above 0.001) were also present in blood. In validation, the model predicted ophthalmopathy. These predictions came a median around 5.9 months before onset.

TCR beta CDR3 region amplification was performed from RNA transcripts. The HTBI primer set was used in a first-round RT-PCR of the TCR CDR3. MiXCR was run by TCRdb on the multiplex PCR reads, yielding one entry per CDR3 protein. The sample holds some 510,000 distinct CDR3 sequences; about half are singletons and the top ten take roughly 8.2%. CDR3 length: 15 residues. Trimming left V 4 bases short and J 2 bases short, with 18 bases between. In germline, CDR1 is SQVTM, CDR2 ANQGSEA. Thyroid ultrasound, orbital computed tomography, clinical symptoms, and serum thyroxine and TRAb underpinned diagnoses. Points on this clonotype: Its antigen is undetermined.

This receptor was obtained from a young woman with Graves' hyperthyroidism. The V gene is TRBV29-1, the J gene TRBJ2-7; no definite D call. Sample: peripheral blood or thyroid tissue (not recorded which). The CDR3 protein is CSVVVGYPQPYEQYF. DNA for the CDR3: TGCAGCGTTGTGGTGGGCTACCCTCAACCCTACGAGCAGTACTTC.